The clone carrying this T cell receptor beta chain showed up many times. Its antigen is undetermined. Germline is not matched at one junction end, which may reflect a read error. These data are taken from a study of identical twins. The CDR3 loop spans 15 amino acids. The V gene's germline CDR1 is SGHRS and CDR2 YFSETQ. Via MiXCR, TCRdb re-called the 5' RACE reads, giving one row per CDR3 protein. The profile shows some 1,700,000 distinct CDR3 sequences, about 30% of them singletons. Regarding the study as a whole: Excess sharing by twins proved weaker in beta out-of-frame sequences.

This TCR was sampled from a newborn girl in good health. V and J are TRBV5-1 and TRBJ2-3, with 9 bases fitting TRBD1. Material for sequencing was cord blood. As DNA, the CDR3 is TGTGCCAGCAGCTTAGGGGACAGGGACACAGATACGCAGTATTTT. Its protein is CASSLGDRDTDTQYF.